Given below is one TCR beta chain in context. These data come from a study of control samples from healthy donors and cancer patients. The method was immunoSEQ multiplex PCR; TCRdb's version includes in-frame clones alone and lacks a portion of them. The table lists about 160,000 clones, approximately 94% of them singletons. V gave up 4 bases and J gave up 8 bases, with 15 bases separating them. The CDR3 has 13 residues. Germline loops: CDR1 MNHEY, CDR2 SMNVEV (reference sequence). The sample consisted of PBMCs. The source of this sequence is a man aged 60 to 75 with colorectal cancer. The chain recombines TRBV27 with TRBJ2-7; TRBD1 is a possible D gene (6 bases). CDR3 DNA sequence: TGTGCCAGCAGTTCACTGACAGGCTTCAAGCAGTACTTC. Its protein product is CASSSLTGFKQYF.